This entry describes one TCR beta chain. Its binding antigen is unknown. Base qualities are not recorded, but no much larger clone differs from it by a single base. The iRepertoire nested amplicon-rescue multiplex PCR (arm-PCR) platform was used to amplify TCR alpha and beta CDR3 regions from RNA. One-step reverse transcription and amplification used about 95-450 ng of tissue mRNA or PBMC total RNA as input. Following bead purification, Illumina adapters were added by a secondary multiplex PCR, and the libraries were gel-purified between 200 and 400 bp. Libraries carried internal 6-nucleotide barcodes used for demultiplexing. Sequencing of libraries was performed on an Illumina MiSeq with 2x220 or 2x250 nucleotide paired-end reads. The source study handled its data this way. Paired reads were merged using FLASH 1.2.11 and aligned with BWA-MEM to the GRCh37 human genome, and TRA and TRB reads were then extracted. V and J assignment used an IMGT-derived reference of cassette sequences and CDR3 motifs that included pseudogenes. Three-frame translation of reads was performed, and productive CDR3s were defined as those with a C...FGXG motif and no stop codons. Clonotypes were defined as unique combinations of V-J cassette pair and CDR3 amino acid sequence. Reads were filtered by Hamming distance, with the threshold set by the sequence error rate of each sample in mapped regions. TCRdb reworked the public reads: Q25 trimming with fastp, MiXCR clone assembly, productive beta chains retained. For every CDR3 protein sequence, its rows merge into one entry that carries the most common genes and DNA. What appears here as the V and J calls and clone size reflects TCRdb's work, not the paper's. In all, the sample holds 150,000 to 200,000 distinct CDR3 sequences, and more than 35% of those were seen once. The ten most abundant clones make up roughly 5.4% of the sample.

The data belong to a study of glioma-infiltrating T cells (TCRdb year 2016). Background for the entire study: The study sequenced TCR alpha- and beta-chain repertoires from glioma tissue, from non-neoplastic brain tissue and from matched peripheral blood mononuclear cells. The paired cohort was made up of three low-grade glioma patients, eight primary glioblastoma patients and three non-glioma patients who contributed non-neoplastic brain tissue. To measure how far tissue and blood T-cell populations diverged, each tissue-infiltrating repertoire was compared against the peripheral blood repertoire of the same patient.

The CDR3 spans 13 residues, from the cysteine through the phenylalanine. This entry keeps only the CDR3 DNA: 39 bases, framed from base 1. Between the V and J ends, shortened by 5 bases and 0 bases respectively, the junction contains 5 bases. Reading the germline V gene gives CDR1 KGHSH and CDR2 LQKENI. Here is what the overall study found, with its caveats: Very few CDR3 sequences were found to be shared between tissue and blood, and this scarcity was attributed to high CDR3 diversity and limited sampling. VJ-independent divergence between tissue and blood was lower than expected in non-neoplastic patients but higher than expected in all gliomas, particularly low-grade gliomas. Small numbers underpinned the group comparisons: roughly 8 glioblastoma patients, three low-grade glioma patients and three non-neoplastic patients.

Sequencing was performed on glioma tissue, nonneoplastic brain tissue, or PBMCs (not recorded which). This sequence originates from a human donor with low-grade glioma or glioblastoma, undergoing nonglioma brain surgery, or in good health (not recorded which). The chain is made from TRBV18 and TRBJ1-5; no confident D gene assignment can be made. Here the CDR3 is given as CASSGYSNQPQHF. The DNA sequence is TGTGCCAGCTCAGGGTATAGCAATCAGCCCCAGCATTTT.